The 3 T cell receptor beta chains below come from one sample, sequenced in a study of post-analysis software for immune sequencing data. Findings and caveats of the study: Patients had higher frequencies than controls of a handful of TRBV segments, including TRBV5-6, TRBV5-1 and TRBV20-1.

Tagging with unique molecular identifiers was a feature of the TCR beta cDNA libraries. TCRdb ran MiXCR on the PCR reads and lists one entry per CDR3 protein. The table records 750,000 to 950,000 distinct CDR3 sequences, 35% to 55% of them present only once. These receptors' antigens are unknown. The sequencing input was blood. These receptors were taken from a girl between 5 and 17 years old with multiple sclerosis.

This chain connects TRBV10-3 to TRBJ2-7, with D perhaps TRBD1 or TRBD2 (7 bases each). V was trimmed by 7 bases and J by 2 bases, leaving 18 bases between them. CDR1 and CDR2 (germline): ENHRY, SYGVKD. The CDR3 has 15 residues. CDR3 amino acids: CAINAGGAPTYEQYF. CDR3 nucleotide sequence: TGTGCCATCAACGCAGGGGGGGCTCCAACCTACGAGCAGTACTTC.

The chain links TRBV7-2 to TRBJ2-7; D perhaps matches TRBD1 (5 bases). Germline-derived CDR1 and CDR2 are SGHTA and FQGNSA. This CDR3 is 14 amino acids long. V lost 1 base, J lost 0 bases, and 7 bases lay in between. CDR3 loop: CASSLVDSSYEQYF. The CDR3 coding sequence is TGTGCCAGCAGCTTAGTTGACAGCTCCTACGAGCAGTACTTC.

This clonotype appeared a few times. This rearrangement joins TRBV28 to TRBJ1-2; D might be TRBD1 (6 bases). Trimming pared 10 bases from V and 0 bases from J, leaving 12 bases between. CDR1 MDHEN and CDR2 SYDVKM come from the germline V gene. The CDR3 totals 13 residues. The CDR3 nucleotides read TGTGCCACCGAGGGGGGCACTAACTATGGCTACACCTTC. Translating it yields CATEGGTNYGYTF.